This T cell receptor (beta chain) originates from a study of cytomegalovirus exposure and HLA in healthy donors. A remark on this clone: Its antigen is undetermined.

Use of 60 Vbeta and 13 Jbeta primers characterized the PCR. TCRdb's table, derived via immunoSEQ multiplex PCR, lists solely in-frame clones and lacks some. The sample has fewer than 250,000 clones, roughly four fifths seen once. Study observations and caveats: TCR beta V- and J-gene trimming, according to a later analysis, was linked to a missense DCLRE1C variant. Among CMV-associated TCR beta chains, most appeared HLA-restricted in a later analysis.

The CDR3 has 16 residues. The ends lost 5 bases at V and 8 bases at J; junction bases unmatched: 12. The germline V gene encodes CDR1 LNHDA and CDR2 SQIVND (reference sequence). This rearrangement joins TRBV19 to TRBJ1-2; 12 bases map to TRBD1. The TCR originated in a woman aged 30 to 39 in good health and CMV-seropositive. The sequencing input was PBMCs. The CDR3 DNA sequence: TGTGCCAGTAGTCCACGTTCCGGGACAGGGGGCGGCGGCTACACCTTC. This encodes CASSPRSGTGGGGYTF.